This T cell receptor (beta chain) came from a study of T cell responses to AZD1222 COVID-19 vaccine. Study-level findings and limits: Most donors were white British and more were female, and clonal diversity was possibly underestimated. After the peak T cell response, and only then, were repertoires sampled.

Trimming removed 7 bases from V and 8 bases from J, with 5 bases in between. The CDR3 consists of 8 residues. The germline V gene encodes CDR1 DFQATT and CDR2 SNEGSKA (reference sequence). A remark on this clone: The antigen is undetermined.

Sequencing was performed with immunoSEQ multiplex PCR; in TCRdb, only in-frame clones are kept and a portion is missing. Found here are under 170,000 clones, around nine tenths of them singletons; the top ten hold about 3.3%. V and J are TRBV20-1 and TRBJ2-5; no clear D gene. This receptor was taken from an adult who received the AZD1222 COVID-19 vaccine. Sequenced material: peripheral blood, taken 28 days after the second AZD1222 dose. The CDR3 DNA reads as TGCAGTGTAGATACCCAGTACTTC. Residues: CSVDTQYF.